This T cell receptor (beta chain) was profiled in a study of blood T cell repertoires in COVID-19. Produced via immunoSEQ multiplex PCR; TCRdb's table is partial and in-frame only. The table lists more than 400,000 clones, about nine tenths of them singletons. This CDR3 is 17 amino acids long. Germline CDR1 SGHNT, CDR2 YYREEE (reference sequence). Deletions cut 5 bases from V and 0 bases from J, with 18 bases between. The V and J genes are TRBV5-4 and TRBJ2-1, with a weak D call TRBD1 (6 bases). Sequencing was done on a sample of PBMCs or T cells enriched from blood (not recorded which). This TCR came from a woman between 18 and 29 years old who had recovered from COVID-19. The CDR3 loop reads CASRHVGAESSYNEQFF. In DNA form, the CDR3 reads TGTGCCAGCAGGCATGTGGGGGCCGAGAGCTCCTACAATGAGCAGTTCTTC.